Listed below are T cell receptor beta chains from one sample, sequenced in a study of human thymus T cells. The method was immunoSEQ multiplex PCR; TCRdb's version includes in-frame clones alone and lacks a portion of them. The sample shows 54,000 or so clones, approximately 93% of them seen only once. Source material: blood. The receptors were gathered from a boy in the first two years of life with a congenital heart defect but otherwise immunologically healthy. Each CDR3 is given with its conserved first and last residue. Each record gives: V gene, D gene, clone size, J gene, CDR3 protein, CDR3 DNA. A D gene is named only where the DNA matches it firmly. The size field is filled for only some rows; it gives once, few, many or a size class.

v_gene: TRBV9
d_gene: TRBD2
abundance: once
j_gene: TRBJ2-2
CDR3aa: CASSVDGTSGGRRELFF
CDR3nt: TGTGCCAGCAGCGTAGACGGGACTAGCGGGGGCCGGCGGGAGCTGTTTTTT

v_gene: TRBV6-1
d_gene: TRBD1
abundance: .
j_gene: TRBJ2-7
CDR3aa: CAIAGGRNEQYF
CDR3nt: TGTGCCATCGCAGGGGGTCGAAACGAGCAGTACTTC

v_gene: TRBV5-4
d_gene: .
abundance: .
j_gene: TRBJ2-1
CDR3aa: CASSLAGPSYNEQFF
CDR3nt: TGTGCCAGCAGCTTGGCGGGGCCCTCCTACAATGAGCAGTTCTTC

v_gene: TRBV19
d_gene: .
abundance: .
j_gene: TRBJ1-5
CDR3aa: CASSPRRKRQADLRNQPQHF
CDR3nt: TGTGCCAGTAGCCCTCGAAGGAAAAGACAGGCGGACCTAAGGAATCAGCCCCAGCATTTT

v_gene: TRBV5-4
d_gene: .
abundance: .
j_gene: TRBJ1-2
CDR3aa: CASSLEMGLTLYGYTF
CDR3nt: TGTGCCAGCAGCTTGGAAATGGGGCTAACCCTCTATGGCTACACCTTC

v_gene: TRBV9
d_gene: .
abundance: .
j_gene: TRBJ1-2
CDR3aa: CASSVQGNYGYTF
CDR3nt: TGTGCCAGCAGTGTACAGGGAAACTATGGCTACACCTTC

v_gene: TRBV27
d_gene: .
abundance: once
j_gene: TRBJ1-3
CDR3aa: CASSFRVSGNTIYF
CDR3nt: TGTGCCAGCAGTTTCAGGGTCTCTGGAAACACCATATATTTT

v_gene: TRBV5-1
d_gene: TRBD2
abundance: .
j_gene: TRBJ2-3
CDR3aa: CASSLSSGGTDTQYF
CDR3nt: TGCGCCAGCAGCTTGTCTAGCGGGGGCACAGATACGCAGTATTTT

v_gene: TRBV5-5
d_gene: .
abundance: .
j_gene: TRBJ2-1
CDR3aa: CASSLAPGEQFF
CDR3nt: TGTGCCAGCAGCTTGGCCCCGGGTGAGCAGTTCTTC

v_gene: TRBV9
d_gene: .
abundance: .
j_gene: TRBJ2-1
CDR3aa: CASSVGLVNEQFF
CDR3nt: TGTGCCAGCAGCGTAGGTCTCGTCAATGAGCAGTTCTTC

v_gene: TRBV7-2
d_gene: TRBD2
abundance: .
j_gene: TRBJ2-4
CDR3aa: CASSPTGLGSSLGWGQYF
CDR3nt: TGTGCCAGCAGCCCAACGGGACTAGGAAGCTCGCTTGGGTGGGGTCAGTACTTC

v_gene: TRBV5-6
d_gene: TRBD2
abundance: .
j_gene: TRBJ2-7
CDR3aa: CASSLGASGISIYEQYF
CDR3nt: TGTGCCAGCAGCTTGGGAGCTAGCGGGATCTCCATCTACGAGCAGTACTTC

v_gene: TRBV28
d_gene: .
abundance: .
j_gene: TRBJ2-7
CDR3aa: CASSLRDFPTYEQYF
CDR3nt: TGTGCCAGCAGTCTCCGGGACTTTCCTACCTACGAGCAGTACTTC

v_gene: TRBV5-1
d_gene: .
abundance: .
j_gene: TRBJ2-2
CDR3aa: CASSLVRAVGTGELFF
CDR3nt: TGCGCCAGCAGCTTGGTTCGAGCGGTCGGGACCGGGGAGCTGTTTTTT

v_gene: TRBV7-2
d_gene: TRBD2
abundance: .
j_gene: TRBJ2-1
CDR3aa: CASSSWTSGVYNEQFF
CDR3nt: TGTGCCAGCAGCAGCTGGACTAGCGGAGTCTACAATGAGCAGTTCTTC

v_gene: TRBV11-2
d_gene: .
abundance: once
j_gene: TRBJ2-2
CDR3aa: CASSFGFNTGELFF
CDR3nt: TGTGCCAGCAGCTTTGGCTTCAACACCGGGGAGCTGTTTTTT

v_gene: TRBV4-1
d_gene: .
abundance: .
j_gene: TRBJ1-2
CDR3aa: CASSQGGDGYTF
CDR3nt: TGCGCCAGCAGCCAAGGAGGAGATGGCTACACCTTC

v_gene: TRBV29-1
d_gene: TRBD1
abundance: .
j_gene: TRBJ2-7
CDR3aa: CSVVTGGSSYEQYF
CDR3nt: TGCAGCGTGGTGACAGGGGGTAGCTCCTACGAGCAGTACTTC

v_gene: TRBV11-3
d_gene: TRBD1
abundance: .
j_gene: TRBJ1-2
CDR3aa: CASSHGTAERVYGYTF
CDR3nt: TGTGCCAGCAGCCACGGGACAGCCGAACGAGTCTATGGCTACACCTTC

v_gene: TRBV15
d_gene: .
abundance: .
j_gene: TRBJ1-6
CDR3aa: CATSRVFGGEGNSPLHF
CDR3nt: TGTGCCACCAGCAGAGTCTTTGGTGGAGAGGGGAATTCACCCCTCCACTTT

v_gene: TRBV7-9
d_gene: .
abundance: .
j_gene: TRBJ2-5
CDR3aa: CASSSRTNQETQYF
CDR3nt: TGTGCCAGCAGCTCAAGGACCAACCAAGAGACCCAGTACTTC

v_gene: TRBV4-2
d_gene: TRBD2
abundance: .
j_gene: TRBJ2-7
CDR3aa: CASSRSGTSGGDYEQYF
CDR3nt: TGTGCCAGCAGCCGATCCGGGACTAGCGGGGGGGACTACGAGCAGTACTTC

v_gene: TRBV4-2
d_gene: .
abundance: .
j_gene: TRBJ1-1
CDR3aa: CASSQDRDTEAFF
CDR3nt: TGTGCCAGCAGCCAAGACAGGGACACTGAAGCTTTCTTT

v_gene: TRBV6-1
d_gene: TRBD1
abundance: .
j_gene: TRBJ2-5
CDR3aa: CASSEEWTGRETQYF
CDR3nt: TGTGCCAGCAGTGAAGAATGGACAGGGAGGGAGACCCAGTACTTC

v_gene: TRBV7-9
d_gene: TRBD1
abundance: .
j_gene: TRBJ1-1
CDR3aa: CASSQRGTGGVAEAFF
CDR3nt: TGTGCCAGCAGCCAGAGGGGGACAGGGGGCGTCGCTGAAGCTTTCTTT

v_gene: TRBV5-1
d_gene: TRBD1
abundance: .
j_gene: TRBJ1-6
CDR3aa: CASSFQQGARNSPLHF
CDR3nt: TGCGCCAGCAGTTTTCAACAGGGGGCGCGAAATTCACCCCTCCACTTT

v_gene: TRBV10-3
d_gene: TRBD1
abundance: .
j_gene: TRBJ2-7
CDR3aa: CAISDPVGQGRYEQYF
CDR3nt: TGTGCCATCAGTGACCCGGTAGGACAGGGGAGGTACGAGCAGTACTTC

v_gene: TRBV2
d_gene: .
abundance: once
j_gene: TRBJ2-5
CDR3aa: CASRTETQYF
CDR3nt: TGTGCCAGCAGGACAGAGACCCAGTACTTC

v_gene: TRBV6-5
d_gene: .
abundance: .
j_gene: TRBJ2-3
CDR3aa: CASSYTEYTDTQYF
CDR3nt: TGTGCCAGCAGTTACACGGAGTACACAGATACGCAGTATTTT

v_gene: TRBV4-3
d_gene: TRBD1
abundance: .
j_gene: TRBJ1-2
CDR3aa: CASSQDWDRRLYGYTF
CDR3nt: TGCGCCAGCAGCCAAGATTGGGACAGGCGGTTATATGGCTACACCTTC

v_gene: TRBV5-1
d_gene: TRBD1
abundance: .
j_gene: TRBJ2-3
CDR3aa: CASSWPGQGADTQYF
CDR3nt: TGCGCCAGCAGCTGGCCGGGACAGGGGGCAGATACGCAGTATTTT

v_gene: TRBV18
d_gene: TRBD1
abundance: .
j_gene: TRBJ2-7
CDR3aa: CASSRTGIDSYEQYF
CDR3nt: TGTGCCAGCTCCCGGACAGGGATAGACTCCTACGAGCAGTACTTC

v_gene: TRBV21-1
d_gene: .
abundance: .
j_gene: TRBJ2-3
CDR3aa: CASSKLSPTFSRGTDTQYF
CDR3nt: TGTGCCAGCAGCAAATTATCCCCGACTTTTTCAAGGGGCACAGATACGCAGTATTTT

v_gene: TRBV9
d_gene: .
abundance: .
j_gene: TRBJ2-1
CDR3aa: CASSPALSYNEQFF
CDR3nt: TGTGCCAGCAGCCCGGCCCTCTCCTACAATGAGCAGTTCTTC

v_gene: TRBV19
d_gene: TRBD2
abundance: .
j_gene: TRBJ2-1
CDR3aa: CASSPTSAFWDNEQFF
CDR3nt: TGTGCCAGTAGTCCGACTAGCGCATTTTGGGACAATGAGCAGTTCTTC

v_gene: TRBV5-4
d_gene: .
abundance: .
j_gene: TRBJ1-5
CDR3aa: CTSSPGPLNQPQHF
CDR3nt: TGTACCAGCAGCCCCGGGCCCTTGAATCAGCCCCAGCATTTT

v_gene: TRBV5-1
d_gene: TRBD2
abundance: .
j_gene: TRBJ2-1
CDR3aa: CASKLAGYNEQFF
CDR3nt: TGCGCCAGCAAACTAGCGGGTTACAATGAGCAGTTCTTC

v_gene: TRBV7-9
d_gene: .
abundance: .
j_gene: TRBJ2-7
CDR3aa: CASSQTGTRYEQYF
CDR3nt: TGTGCCAGCAGCCAAACAGGGACTCGCTACGAGCAGTACTTC

v_gene: TRBV11-3
d_gene: TRBD2
abundance: .
j_gene: TRBJ2-7
CDR3aa: CASSWTGGESSYEQYF
CDR3nt: TGTGCCAGCAGCTGGACGGGGGGTGAAAGCTCCTACGAGCAGTACTTC

v_gene: TRBV5-1
d_gene: .
abundance: .
j_gene: TRBJ2-1
CDR3aa: CASSLVGEQFF
CDR3nt: TGCGCCAGCAGCTTGGTTGGTGAGCAGTTCTTC